The 26 T cell receptor beta chains presented below share a single source sample, sequenced in a study of T cell repertoires in cytomegalovirus infection. Their antigens are not known. TCRdb ran MiXCR on the reads and lists one entry per CDR3 protein. The sample lists approximately 89,000 distinct CDR3 sequences; roughly 25% were seen once. The sample in question was CD8+ T cells from cultured PBMCs, obtained from culture after CMV antigen stimulation. Receptors originate from a human donor in good health (CMV status not recorded). Some clones in this sample may be carry-over from other donors' samples.

The chain carries TRBV4-1 and TRBJ1-5; TRBD1 aligns across 7 bases. The junction had 10 bases not matched to a gene; V was cut back by 4 bases and J by 7 bases. This CDR3 comprises 15 residues. Germline CDR1 reads MGHRA; CDR2 reads YSYEKL. The CDR3 DNA sequence: TGCGCCAGCAGCCCCGGCGACAGGGCCCTACAGCCCCAGCATTTT. It yields the protein CASSPGDRALQPQHF.

This clonotype came up a few times. V and J are TRBV5-6 and TRBJ2-2; weak D call: TRBD2 (6 bases). The V end was cut by 0 bases, the J end by 5 bases, with 11 bases between. The length of the CDR3 is 15 residues. The germline gives CDR1 SGHDT, CDR2 YYEEEE. This CDR3 is CASSLASGVTGELFF. CDR3 sequence (DNA): TGTGCCAGCAGCTTGGCCTCGGGGGTAACCGGGGAGCTGTTTTTT.

This chain links TRBV25-1 with TRBJ2-7; TRBD1 is a possible D gene (7 bases). From germline, CDR1 is MGHDK and CDR2 SYGVNS. This CDR3 has 16 amino acids. V shed 5 bases and J shed 4 bases, with 21 bases lying between them. CDR3 bases: TGTGCCAGCAGTCCCCAGGGGGAGGTCGGATTGTACGAGCAGTACTTC. It codes for CASSPQGEVGLYEQYF.

The chain recombines TRBV18 with TRBJ2-7; D perhaps matches TRBD1 (6 bases). The V and J ends lost 0 bases and 5 bases respectively, with 14 bases between them. The germline V gene encodes CDR1 KGHSH and CDR2 LQKENI. CDR3 length equals 15 residues. The CDR3 DNA reads as TGTGCCAGCTCACCACCGGGTAACAGGGACGACGAGCAGTACTTC. This translates into CASSPPGNRDDEQYF.

By share, this clonotype counts as large. V and J are TRBV7-6 and TRBJ2-7; D is undetermined. The germline CDR1 and CDR2 sequences are SGHVS and FNYEAQ. The V gene lost 5 bases and the J gene lost 2 bases, with 10 bases spanning the gap. There are 13 residues in the CDR3. CDR3 nucleotides: TGTGCCAGCAGCCCCGGTGGGACCTACGAGCAGTACTTC. Residues: CASSPGGTYEQYF.

This clonotype was counted many times. The V call is TRBV6-1, the J call TRBJ2-2; D is ambiguous. With 4 bases removed from V and 4 bases from J, the gap between germline ends came to 10 bases. The CDR3 is made up of 14 amino acids. Per germline, CDR1 MNHNS and CDR2 SASEGT. This CDR3 reads CASSGTVTTGELFF. The DNA for the CDR3 is TGTGCCAGCAGTGGCACAGTGACCACCGGGGAGCTGTTTTTT.

This clonotype was observed a handful of times. V usage is TRBV7-9 and J usage is TRBJ2-1; TRBD2 matches at 14 bases. CDR1 is SEHNR, CDR2 FQNEAQ, per germline (reference sequence). With 2 bases clipped from V and 8 bases from J, the junction kept 5 bases outside the gene matches. The CDR3 runs 16 residues. The chain's CDR3 is CASSLTGTSGSHEQFF. As DNA, the CDR3 is TGTGCCAGCAGCTTAACCGGGACTAGCGGGAGTCATGAGCAGTTCTTC.

V is TRBV20-1 and J is TRBJ2-2, with D tentatively TRBD2 (6 bases). The germline V gene has CDR1 DFQATT and CDR2 SNEGSKA (reference sequence). V lost 0 bases and J lost 4, with 18 bases in between. The CDR3 is made up of 17 amino acids. The DNA for the CDR3 is TGCAGTGCTAGAGATCCTGGCCGACTAGAGACCACCGGGGAGCTGTTTTTT. This codes for CSARDPGRLETTGELFF.

The rearrangement links TRBV9 to TRBJ2-3; D gene uncertain. The CDR3 runs 12 residues. Germline lookup yields CDR1 SGDLS and CDR2 YYNGEE. V lost 3 bases and J 5 bases, leaving 7 bases between the germline ends. Here the CDR3 DNA reads TGTGCCAGCAGCGCCCTGGGAGATACGCAGTATTTT. Its protein is CASSALGDTQYF.

The chain employs TRBV4-3 and TRBJ1-2; 7 nucleotides match TRBD1. The junction had 12 bases not matched to a gene; V was cut back by 5 bases and J by 6 bases. The CDR3 has 15 residues. The germline V gene encodes CDR1 LGHNA and CDR2 YSLEER. The CDR3 region has the DNA TGCGCCAGCAGCGCAGGGACAGTCCCGTTCGATGGCTACACCTTC. Encoded protein: CASSAGTVPFDGYTF.

The chain has TRBV27 and TRBJ1-6, with D possibly being TRBD1 (5 bases). The CDR3 spans 15 residues. The V end lost 0 bases, the J end lost 6 bases, and 9 bases lay between the germline ends. The germline gives CDR1 MNHEY, CDR2 SMNVEV (reference sequence). The CDR3, as DNA: TGTGCCAGCAGTTTATCCTCAGGGAGTAATTCACCCCTCCACTTT. This sequence encodes CASSLSSGSNSPLHF.

This clonotype came up a few times. The chain recombines TRBV24-1 with TRBJ2-5; 7 bases are shared with TRBD1. This CDR3 comprises 15 residues. The V and J ends lost 2 bases and 5 bases, in that order; junction bases with no gene match: 7. The germline CDR1 and CDR2 sequences are KGHDR and SFDVKD. This chain's CDR3 is CATSDSVQGQETQYF. As DNA, the CDR3 is TGTGCCACCAGTGATTCCGTACAGGGGCAGGAGACCCAGTACTTC.

The chain joins TRBV10-3 to TRBJ1-2; D call uncertain. This CDR3 has 14 residues. V dropped 0 bases and J dropped 1 base, with 6 bases sitting between them. Germline V gene lookup returns CDR1 ENHRY and CDR2 SYGVKD. CDR3 sequence (DNA): TGTGCCATCAGTGAGTCGAGTCTTAACTATGGCTACACCTTC. It encodes CAISESSLNYGYTF.

The chain joins TRBV27 to TRBJ1-2; maybe TRBD1 (5 bases). The ends were cut back, 6 bases at V and 0 bases at J, with 14 bases in the middle. The CDR3 totals 15 residues. Germline V CDR1 and CDR2: MNHEY, SMNVEV (reference sequence). CDR3 region: CASSAQALANYGYTF. The CDR3 coding sequence is TGTGCCAGCAGCGCACAGGCCCTAGCTAACTATGGCTACACCTTC.

This clonotype was found a few times. The chain employs TRBV19 and TRBJ2-1, with 10 bases lining up with TRBD1. This CDR3 is 15 amino acids long. CDR1 is LNHDA, CDR2 SQIVND, per germline (reference sequence). V lost 7 bases and J lost 8; bases outside the gene matches: 11. CDR3 amino acids: CASTRRGTGADEQFF. The CDR3 DNA follows: TGTGCCAGTACCCGAAGGGGGACAGGGGCCGATGAGCAGTTCTTC.

This clonotype was seen repeatedly, ten times or more. V is TRBV12-3 or TRBV12-4 and J is TRBJ1-2, with D tentatively TRBD1 (6 bases). The CDR3 loop spans 14 amino acids. Trimming cost V 5 bases and J 4 bases, with 14 bases left between them. CDR3 sequence (DNA): TGTGCCAGCAGTCCCGAGGGGGGGGGCTATGGCTACACCTTC. Amino acid sequence: CASSPEGGGYGYTF.

V is TRBV19 and J is TRBJ2-7, with TRBD1 identical over 9 bases. CDR3 length: 12 amino acids. Losses at the gene ends were 11 bases for V and 2 bases for J; bases not matched to a gene: 4. Looked up from germline, CDR1 is LNHDA and CDR2 is SQIVND (reference sequence). CDR3 sequence: CAGNRGPYEQYF. The CDR3 coding sequence is TGTGCCGGGAACAGGGGGCCCTACGAGCAGTACTTC.

This sequence joins TRBV6-6 and TRBJ2-1; D gene unclear. The CDR3 consists of 12 residues. CDR1 and CDR2 (germline): MNHNY, SVGAGI (reference sequence). V was trimmed by 5 bases and J by 6 bases, leaving 8 bases between them. CDR3 sequence: CASSMDLNEQFF. The CDR3 DNA sequence: TGTGCCAGCAGTATGGATCTCAATGAGCAGTTCTTC.

This clonotype has ten or more counts. The chain carries TRBV7-2 and TRBJ2-1; 9 bases line up with TRBD2. The germline V gene has CDR1 SGHTA and CDR2 FQGNSA. V was clipped by 6 bases and J by 14 bases; unmatched bases: 17. The CDR3 loop spans 15 amino acids. CDR3 loop: CASRRGGTSQREEFF. CDR3 coding DNA: TGTGCCAGCAGGCGGGGGGGGACGTCACAACGAGAGGAGTTCTTC.

This clonotype was counted only a few times. This chain uses TRBV4-3 with TRBJ2-1; the match to TRBD1 covers 12 bases. This CDR3 contains 19 residues. From germline, CDR1 is LGHNA and CDR2 YSLEER. Trimming cost V 2 bases and J 6 bases; bases outside gene matches: 14. Here the CDR3 reads CASSQLLLWDRGRCNEQFF. The CDR3, as DNA: TGCGCCAGCAGCCAACTACTCCTTTGGGACAGGGGGCGATGCAATGAGCAGTTCTTC.

V and J are TRBV6-6 and TRBJ2-3, with D possibly TRBD2 on 6 matching bases. Germline assignment: CDR1 MNHNY and CDR2 SVGAGI (reference sequence). The CDR3 runs 15 residues. The V and J ends lost 4 bases and 2 bases respectively, with 13 bases between them. The DNA for the CDR3 is TGTGCCAGCAGTTCCCAGACTAGTTACACAGATACGCAGTATTTT. It yields the protein CASSSQTSYTDTQYF.

About this clonotype: Relative to the germline gene, one junction end is altered; a read error may explain this. The J gene is TRBJ2-7, the V gene TRBV11-2; D is unclear. The CDR3 is made up of 12 amino acids. Germline CDR1 and CDR2: SGHAT and FQNNGV. The CDR3 DNA sequence: TGTGCCAGTAGCTTAGTGAACTACGAGCAGTACTTC. It codes for CASSLVNYEQYF.

As for this clonotype: A read error may account for a junction end that differs from germline. V is TRBV11-2 and J is TRBJ2-7; D might be TRBD1 (6 bases). CDR3 length equals 14 residues. Looked up from germline, CDR1 is SGHAT and CDR2 is FQNNGV. The CDR3 protein is CVSSLGGTSYEQYF. The CDR3 bases are TGTGTCAGCAGCTTAGGGGGAACAAGTTACGAGCAGTACTTC. Full variable domain (outside the CDR3, taken from reference TRBV11-2 and TRBJ2-7): EAGVAQSPRYKIIEKRQSVAFWCNPISGHATLYWYQQILGQGPKLLIQFQNNGVVDDSQLPKDRFSAERLKGVDSTLKIQPAKLEDSAVYLCVSSLGGTSYEQYFGPGTRLTVT.

This clonotype was seen at least ten times. The CDR3 here is CASSLAEAAYTDTQYF. In nucleotides, the CDR3 is TGTGCCAGCAGCTTAGCGGAGGCAGCTTACACAGATACGCAGTATTTT. V gene TRBV7-2 combines with J gene TRBJ2-3; D possibly corresponds to TRBD2 (5 bases). The CDR3 is made up of 16 amino acids. V was clipped by 0 bases and J by 2 bases, with 12 bases between them. The germline V gene encodes CDR1 SGHTA and CDR2 FQGNSA.

The chain has TRBV7-6 and TRBJ2-7; 9 nucleotides line up with TRBD1. Germline V CDR1 and CDR2: SGHVS, FNYEAQ. The CDR3 length is 17 residues. The trim removed 4 bases at V and 0 bases at J, leaving 10 bases unmatched. As DNA, the CDR3 is TGTGCCAGCAGCTCCTCCAACAGGGGGCCTTTCTCCTACGAGCAGTACTTC. Amino acid sequence: CASSSSNRGPFSYEQYF. The complete variable domain, with remaining parts taken from reference TRBV7-6 and TRBJ2-7, reads GAGVSQSPRYKVTKRGQDVALRCDPISGHVSLYWYRQALGQGPEFLTYFNYEAQQDKSGLPNDRFSAERPEGSISTLTIQRTEQRDSAMYRCASSSSNRGPFSYEQYFGPGTRLTVT.

This clonotype turned up a few times. The V call is TRBV6-1, the J call TRBJ1-2; the D is unclear. V shed 8 bases and J shed 6 bases, with 10 bases lying between them. Germline V gene sequence: CDR1 MNHNS, CDR2 SASEGT. This CDR3 spans 11 amino acids. The CDR3 DNA reads as TGTGCCAGCCCGGGGTTACATGGCTACACCTTC. The encoded protein is CASPGLHGYTF.